This T cell receptor (beta chain) was captured in a study of memory CD4+ T cells and cytomegalovirus serostatus. Study-level information: Of the healthy Belgian adults, roughly ten were CMV seropositive and 24 seronegative. General study results and limits: About 40% of the roughly 160 known CMV-associated TCRbeta sequences appeared in CD4+ memory.

The length of the CDR3 is 15 residues. Unmatched junction bases numbered 2, after V lost 2 bases and J lost 5 bases. Germline V lookup: CDR1 SGHRS, CDR2 YFSETQ. Profiling relied on immunoSEQ multiplex PCR, and the TCRdb table lists in-frame clones only, not all of them. The sample contains approximately 65,000 clones, 70% to 80% of which appear only once. The sort gate was single viable CD3+CD4+CD8-CD45RO+ cells for memory CD4+ T cells. This clone is deemed medium-sized. Antigen specificity is unknown. This receptor was obtained from an adult in good health and CMV-seronegative. Input material: memory CD4+ T cells from blood. This sequence joins TRBV5-1 and TRBJ1-6; TRBD1 aligns across 9 bases. The CDR3 region is CASSLGTGNNSPLHF. DNA for the CDR3: TGCGCCAGCAGCTTAGGGACAGGGAATAATTCACCCCTCCACTTT.